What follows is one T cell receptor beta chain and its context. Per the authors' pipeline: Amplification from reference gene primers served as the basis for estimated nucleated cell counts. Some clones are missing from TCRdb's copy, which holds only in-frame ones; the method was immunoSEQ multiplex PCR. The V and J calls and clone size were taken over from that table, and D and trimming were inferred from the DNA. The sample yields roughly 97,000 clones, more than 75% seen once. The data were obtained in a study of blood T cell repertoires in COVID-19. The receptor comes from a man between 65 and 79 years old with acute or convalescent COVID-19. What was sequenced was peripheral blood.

The CDR3 spells CASSPTDRNTEAFF. CDR3 in DNA: TGTGCCAGCAGCCCGACAGACAGGAACACTGAAGCTTTCTTT. The rearrangement joins TRBV6-5 to TRBJ1-1; D may be TRBD1 (5 bases). The CDR3 is 14 amino acids. The germline V and J ends were trimmed by 6 bases and 1 base, with 12 bases remaining between them. CDR1 and CDR2 (germline): MNHEY, SVGAGI.